This T cell receptor beta chain was profiled in a study of technical replicates of blood from a handful of donors. Assay used: immunoSEQ multiplex PCR; TCRdb lists only in-frame clones, some missing. The data contain under 85,000 clones, around 93% of them seen just once; the ten biggest clones take up roughly 0.23%. CDR1 is MNHEY, CDR2 SMNVEV, per germline (reference sequence). V lost 8 bases to trimming and J lost 5 bases; unmatched junction nucleotides: 6. The CDR3 runs to 15 residues. This clone was detected only once. The receptor's source is a human donor in good health. J is TRBJ2-1 and V is TRBV27, with 13 bases matching TRBD2. Material: T cells isolated from PBMCs. The CDR3 loop is CASGSGTSGNNEQFF. The CDR3 bases are TGTGCCAGCGGTTCCGGGACTAGCGGGAACAATGAGCAGTTCTTC.